These T cell receptor beta chains were read from a single sample in a study of cytomegalovirus exposure and HLA in healthy donors. Profiling relied on immunoSEQ multiplex PCR, and the TCRdb table lists in-frame clones only, not all of them. The sample shows more than 25,000 clones, 70% of them seen only once. Sequencing was performed on PBMCs. Receptors originate from a woman in her fifties or sixties in good health and CMV-seronegative. CDR3s leave out the opening cysteine and the closing phenylalanine or tryptophan. Fields, in order: V gene, J gene, CDR3 protein.

>TRBV6-1|TRBJ1-1
ASSDYRSPLAF
>TRBV6-5|TRBJ2-4
ASRAKNIQY
>TRBV4-2|TRBJ2-7
ASSLGLHYEQY
>TRBV6-4|TRBJ2-7
ASPWGPRSSYEQY
>TRBV28|TRBJ1-1
AIESTVNTEAF
>TRBV6-5|TRBJ2-7
ASGGPTYEQY
>TRBV6-5|TRBJ1-5
ASSYSTGQNQH
>TRBV6-5|TRBJ2-7
ASSPGGEQY
>TRBV29-1|TRBJ2-1
SIGQGGNEQF
>TRBV5-8|TRBJ1-6
ASSSTENSPLH
>TRBV18|TRBJ2-7
ASSPPDGRRREQY
>TRBV20-1|TRBJ1-1
SAGGNTEAF
>TRBV6-5|TRBJ2-7
ASSRTGWRAEQY
>TRBV5-1|TRBJ2-7
ASSTGEGLEQY
>TRBV5-1|TRBJ1-2
ASSLPTVQGLVGYT
>TRBV6-5|TRBJ2-7
ASQISRTGIYEQY
>TRBV10-1|TRBJ1-1
ASSAGQGAVGAF
>TRBV7-8|TRBJ2-5
ASSPQETQY
>TRBV11-3|TRBJ1-1
ASSPGEHTEAF
>TRBV7-2|TRBJ1-1
ASSFLQAIMNTEAF
>TRBV6-1|TRBJ1-2
ASSEYLQGGYGYT
>TRBV25-1|TRBJ1-4
ASSGPNRLLF
>TRBV7-7|TRBJ2-1
ASSLRLPEDSYNEQF
>TRBV29-1|TRBJ2-1
SVEGGSSYNEQF
>TRBV5-1|TRBJ1-3
ASSPSGTGNTIY
>TRBV2|TRBJ1-1
ASRGVRGSEAF
>TRBV7-9|TRBJ1-2
ASSLEKGEYYGYT
>TRBV11-2|TRBJ2-5
ASSPGGGETQY
>TRBV6-1|TRBJ1-2
ASRRTQGNYGYT
>TRBV29-1|TRBJ1-1
SARDSFEAF
>TRBV6-5|TRBJ1-1
ASMVHRGQKAEAF
>TRBV5-1|TRBJ2-6
ASSFSDSGANVLT
>TRBV27|TRBJ2-3
ASSLDLRDTQY
>TRBV28|TRBJ1-5
ASSLLNQPQH
>TRBV18|TRBJ1-1
ASSTTGGNTEAF
>TRBV4-1|TRBJ2-3
ASSQSSGSLPDTQY
>TRBV12-5|TRBJ1-2
ASGWDRDYGYT
>TRBV6-1|TRBJ2-2
ASGTGSTGSGELF
>TRBV5-1|TRBJ1-6
ASSLLQGISPLH
>TRBV19|TRBJ1-1
ASSSTLTVNTEAF
>TRBV27|TRBJ1-2
ASSVTGGTGYT
>TRBV2|TRBJ2-7
ASLTGGSYEQY
>TRBV5-4|TRBJ1-2
ASSLTGGGYT
>TRBV4-2|TRBJ2-5
ASSQGPGGQGETQY